Listed here are 17 T cell receptor beta chains from one sample, sequenced in a study of cytomegalovirus exposure and HLA in healthy donors. In the PCR, 60 Vbeta and 13 Jbeta primers were used. Produced via immunoSEQ multiplex PCR; TCRdb's table is partial and in-frame only. Of some 190,000 clones listed, about 90% are singletons. The sequenced sample was PBMCs. These receptors originate from a young man in good health and CMV-seronegative.

V and J are TRBV10-1 and TRBJ2-1; 11 bases agree with TRBD2. The junction had 5 bases not matched to a gene; V was cut back by 4 bases and J by 0 bases. This CDR3 contains 17 residues. Germline V lookup: CDR1 WNHNN, CDR2 SYGVQD (reference sequence). CDR3 residues: CASSASGGLSSYNEQFF. The CDR3 DNA follows: TGCGCCAGCAGTGCTAGCGGGGGGCTAAGCTCCTACAATGAGCAGTTCTTC.

The J gene is TRBJ1-2, the V gene TRBV5-4; 11 bases agree with TRBD1. Per germline, CDR1 SGHNT and CDR2 YYREEE (reference sequence). V gave up 4 bases and J gave up 8 bases; unmatched junction bases: 13. The CDR3 has 16 residues. In DNA, the CDR3 is TGTGCCAGCAGCAACCTCGGACAGGGGGCGATCGGCGGCTACACCTTC. Translated, it gives CASSNLGQGAIGGYTF.

The rearrangement joins TRBV18 to TRBJ2-2; 10 nucleotides agree with TRBD1. This CDR3 contains 14 residues. V lost 4 bases, J lost 5 bases, and 1 base stayed unmatched. The germline CDR1 and CDR2 sequences are KGHSH and LQKENI. CDR3: CASSQGQGTGELFF. Written as DNA, the CDR3 is TGTGCCAGCTCACAGGGACAGGGGACCGGGGAGCTGTTTTTT.

The chain is built from TRBV29-1 and TRBJ2-1, with TRBD2 matching 7 bases. The ends lost 7 bases at V and 4 bases at J; junction bases unmatched: 10. This CDR3 comprises 14 residues. Per the germline V gene, CDR1 is SQVTM and CDR2 is ANQGSEA. CDR3 region: CSGIGRSAYNEQFF. Here the CDR3 DNA reads TGCAGCGGCATCGGGAGGTCTGCATACAATGAGCAGTTCTTC.

This clone appeared a single time. In DNA, the CDR3 is TGCAGCGTTGAAGATCTAGAGGACAGGGTTAGCTATGGCTACACCTTC. Translation: CSVEDLEDRVSYGYTF. The chain links TRBV29-1 to TRBJ1-2; TRBD1 matches 8 bases. Trimming took 0 bases from V and 4 from J; bases not matched to a gene: 10. CDR3 size: 16 residues. CDR1 SQVTM and CDR2 ANQGSEA come from the germline V gene.

This chain uses TRBV5-5 with TRBJ1-1; 8 positions agree with TRBD1. CDR1 is SGHKS, CDR2 YYEKEE, per germline (reference sequence). The ends lost 0 bases at V and 1 base at J; junction bases unmatched: 5. This CDR3 comprises 16 residues. The CDR3 sequence is CASSLGVGTGNTEAFF. The CDR3 nucleotides read TGTGCCAGCAGCTTGGGTGTCGGGACAGGGAACACTGAAGCTTTCTTT.

This sequence joins TRBV19 and TRBJ1-1; the match to TRBD1 covers 8 bases. The CDR3 has 15 residues. J gave up 4 bases and V 5 bases, and 9 bases lay outside the gene matches. The germline gives CDR1 LNHDA, CDR2 SQIVND (reference sequence). Here the CDR3 DNA reads TGTGCCAGTAGTCGTGGACAGGGATCGAGCACTGAAGCTTTCTTT. It codes for CASSRGQGSSTEAFF.

The chain joins TRBV14 to TRBJ1-1; no firm D call. This CDR3 has 12 residues. The V end was cut by 0 bases, the J end by 8 bases, with 7 bases between. CDR1 SGHDN and CDR2 FVKESK come from the germline V gene. CDR3 amino acids: CASSQENIEAFF. Written as DNA, the CDR3 is TGTGCCAGCAGCCAAGAGAACATCGAAGCTTTCTTT.

This clone was picked up a small number of times. The V gene is TRBV4-2, the J gene TRBJ2-7; no reliable D call. CDR1 is LGHNA and CDR2 is YNFKEQ in the germline V gene. V was trimmed by 1 base and J by 6 bases, leaving 10 bases between them. The CDR3 extends over 13 amino acids. CDR3 sequence: CASSQGQSLEQYF. The CDR3 DNA is TGTGCCAGCAGCCAAGGTCAGTCCCTCGAGCAGTACTTC.

The rearrangement uses TRBV5-5 and TRBJ2-1, with 10 positions matching TRBD1. V shed 6 bases, J shed 7 bases, and the junction held 10 bases outside the gene matches. CDR3 length: 15 residues. CDR1 SGHKS and CDR2 YYEKEE come from the germline V gene (reference sequence). CDR3 in DNA: TGTGCCAGCACCCCTTCTCGGGACAGGGGAAATGAGCAGTTCTTC. Its translation: CASTPSRDRGNEQFF.

The chain recombines TRBV15 with TRBJ2-7, with 8 bases identical to TRBD1. The V gene end was trimmed by 3 bases and the J gene end by 5 bases; junction bases not matched to a gene: 9. Germline V lookup: CDR1 LNHNV, CDR2 YYDKDF (reference sequence). CDR3 length: 15 residues. CDR3 in DNA: TGTGCCACCAGCAGGGACAGGGTATTTTTGGACGAGCAGTACTTC. Residues: CATSRDRVFLDEQYF.

J is TRBJ2-5 and V is TRBV19, with a weak D call TRBD2 (6 bases). Germline-derived CDR1 and CDR2 are LNHDA and SQIVND (reference sequence). The CDR3 loop spans 15 amino acids. V lost 4 bases and J 5 bases, leaving 17 bases between the germline ends. The CDR3 bases are TGTGCCAGTAGTAGTCCGGGACTCATCACGGAGACCCAGTACTTC. It is translated as CASSSPGLITETQYF.

V gene TRBV9 combines with J gene TRBJ2-5; 7 bases match TRBD1. The V and J ends lost 3 bases and 3 bases, in that order; junction bases with no gene match: 11. This CDR3 comprises 16 residues. Per germline, CDR1 SGDLS and CDR2 YYNGEE. Here the CDR3 reads CASSASLQGDKETQYF. The CDR3 region has the DNA TGTGCCAGCAGCGCCTCACTGCAGGGGGATAAAGAGACCCAGTACTTC. The full variable domain, with the rest looked up from reference TRBV9 and TRBJ2-5, is DSGVTQTPKHLITATGQRVTLRCSPRSGDLSVYWYQQSLDQGLQFLIQYYNGEERAKGNILERFSAQQFPDLHSELNLSSLELGDSALYFCASSASLQGDKETQYFGPGTRLLVL.

The chain links TRBV7-9 to TRBJ2-1; D is uncertain. Trimming removed 1 base at V and 7 bases at J, with 8 bases between. This CDR3 is 13 amino acids long. Looked up from germline, CDR1 is SEHNR and CDR2 is FQNEAQ (reference sequence). DNA for the CDR3: TGTGCCAGCAGCTTAGGTGTGGCAAATGAGCAGTTCTTC. Translated: CASSLGVANEQFF.

The rearrangement joins TRBV5-1 to TRBJ2-1; possibly TRBD2 for D (6 bases). V gave up 4 bases and J gave up 5 bases, with 16 bases separating them. The CDR3 length is 15 residues. CDR1 and CDR2 from the germline V gene are SGHRS and YFSETQ. DNA of the CDR3: TGCGCCAGCAGCCTGGGCGGGATTGGGGACAATGAGCAGTTCTTC. It encodes CASSLGGIGDNEQFF.

The CDR3 DNA reads TGTGCCAGCAGCCCGCCCGGAGGGAAGGCGGCTTTCTTT. Translated: CASSPPGGKAAFF. This chain joins TRBV7-9 and TRBJ1-1; D is undetermined. The CDR3 is made up of 13 amino acids. Trimming shortened V by 5 bases and J by 11 bases, and 18 bases separated the two germline ends. Per the germline V gene, CDR1 is SEHNR and CDR2 is FQNEAQ (reference sequence).

This sequence joins TRBV5-6 and TRBJ1-1, with D perhaps TRBD1 (6 bases). The CDR3 spans 16 residues. V was trimmed by 4 bases and J by 3 bases, leaving 19 bases between them. In germline, CDR1 is SGHDT, CDR2 YYEEEE. CDR3 in amino acids: CASSHMNRAGDTEAFF. The DNA for the CDR3 is TGTGCCAGCAGCCACATGAACAGGGCTGGAGACACTGAAGCTTTCTTT. Using reference TRBV5-6 and TRBJ1-1 for the parts outside the CDR3, the full variable domain is DAGVTQSPTHLIKTRGQQVTLRCSPKSGHDTVSWYQQALGQGPQFIFQYYEEEERQRGNFPDRFSGHQFPNYSSELNVNALLLGDSALYLCASSHMNRAGDTEAFFGQGTRLTVV.